This T cell receptor (beta chain) was captured in a study of identical twins. General study results and limits: The models gave estimates that fell short of the out-of-frame TCR alpha sharing seen in monozygotic twins.

CDR1 SGHAT and CDR2 FQNNGV come from the germline V gene. CDR3 length equals 18 residues. Trimming stripped 2 bases from V and 3 bases from J, with 23 bases between. Template switching created a universal primer site, and the cDNA included unique molecular identifiers. TCRdb called the 5' RACE reads again in MiXCR, with one record for every CDR3 protein. This table holds about 240,000 distinct CDR3 sequences, 10% to 13% found once. Every donor was a healthy Caucasian. The table lists this clonotype with a few counts. Its specificity is unknown. J is TRBJ2-7 and V is TRBV11-2; D is perhaps TRBD2 (5 bases). The sequencing input was memory T cells sorted from blood. The source of this sequence is a man aged 45-65 years in good health. The CDR3 loop reads CASSLTGYRGRILYEQYF. The CDR3 DNA reads TGTGCCAGCAGCTTAACCGGCTACCGCGGGCGGATACTCTACGAGCAGTACTTC.